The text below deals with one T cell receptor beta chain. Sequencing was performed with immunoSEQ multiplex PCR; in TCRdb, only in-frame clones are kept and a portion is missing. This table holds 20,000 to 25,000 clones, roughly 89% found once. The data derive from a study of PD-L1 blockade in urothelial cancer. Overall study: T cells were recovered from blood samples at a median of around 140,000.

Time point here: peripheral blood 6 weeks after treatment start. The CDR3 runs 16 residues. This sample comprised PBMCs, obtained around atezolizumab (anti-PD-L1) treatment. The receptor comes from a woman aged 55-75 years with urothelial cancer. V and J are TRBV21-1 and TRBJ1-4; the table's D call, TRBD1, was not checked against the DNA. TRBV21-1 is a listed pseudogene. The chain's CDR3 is CASRIPHRVTSGKLFF. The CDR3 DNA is TGTGCCAGCCGAATCCCACACAGGGTTACTAGTGGGAAACTGTTTTTT.